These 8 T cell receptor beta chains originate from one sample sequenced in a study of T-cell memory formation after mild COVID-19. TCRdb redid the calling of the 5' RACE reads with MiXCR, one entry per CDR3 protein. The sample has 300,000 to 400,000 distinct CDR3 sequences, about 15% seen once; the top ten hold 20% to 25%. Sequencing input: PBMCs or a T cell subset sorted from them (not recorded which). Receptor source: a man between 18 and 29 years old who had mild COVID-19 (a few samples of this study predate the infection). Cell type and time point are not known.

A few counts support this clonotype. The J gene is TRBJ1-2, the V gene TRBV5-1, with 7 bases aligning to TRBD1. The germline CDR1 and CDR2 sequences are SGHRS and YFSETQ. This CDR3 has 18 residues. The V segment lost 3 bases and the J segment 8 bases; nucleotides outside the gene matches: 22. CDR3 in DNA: TGCGCCAGCAGCTCACCACGACAAGGTCGACAGGGCTTGCTAGGCTACACCTTC. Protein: CASSSPRQGRQGLLGYTF.

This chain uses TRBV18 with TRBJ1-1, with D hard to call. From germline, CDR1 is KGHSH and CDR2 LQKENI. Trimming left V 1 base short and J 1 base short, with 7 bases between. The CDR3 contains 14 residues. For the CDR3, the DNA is TGTGCCAGCTCACCACTGTCAACGAACACTGAAGCTTTCTTT. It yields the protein CASSPLSTNTEAFF.

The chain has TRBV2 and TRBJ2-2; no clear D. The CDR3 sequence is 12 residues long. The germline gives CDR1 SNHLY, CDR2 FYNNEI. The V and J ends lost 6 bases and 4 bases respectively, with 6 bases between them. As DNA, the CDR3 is TGTGCCAGCAGATACCTCACCGGGGAGCTGTTTTTT. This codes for CASRYLTGELFF.

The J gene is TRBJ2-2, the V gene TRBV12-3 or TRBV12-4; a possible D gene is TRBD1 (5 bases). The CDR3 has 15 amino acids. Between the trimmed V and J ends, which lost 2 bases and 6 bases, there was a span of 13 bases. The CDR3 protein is CASSLRGIKSGELFF. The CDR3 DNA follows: TGTGCCAGCAGTTTAAGGGGCATTAAATCCGGGGAGCTGTTTTTT.

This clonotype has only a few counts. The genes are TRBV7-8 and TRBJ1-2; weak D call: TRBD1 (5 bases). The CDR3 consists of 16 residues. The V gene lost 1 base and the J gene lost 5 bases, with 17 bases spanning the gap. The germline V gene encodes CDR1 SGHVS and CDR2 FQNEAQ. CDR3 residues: CASSLGPAGTKYGYTF. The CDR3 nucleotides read TGTGCCAGCAGCTTAGGACCGGCGGGGACCAAGTATGGCTACACCTTC.

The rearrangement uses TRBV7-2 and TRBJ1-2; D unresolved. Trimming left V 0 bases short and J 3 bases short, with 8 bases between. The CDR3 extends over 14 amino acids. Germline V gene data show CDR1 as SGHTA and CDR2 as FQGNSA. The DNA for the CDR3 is TGTGCCAGCAGCTTAGCATCTTCTGACTATGGCTACACCTTC. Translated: CASSLASSDYGYTF.

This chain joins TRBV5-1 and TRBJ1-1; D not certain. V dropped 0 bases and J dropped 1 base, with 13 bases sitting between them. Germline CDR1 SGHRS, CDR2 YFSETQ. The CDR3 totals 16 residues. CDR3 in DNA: TGCGCCAGCAGCTTGGGATGGGGAAGCGGGAACACTGAAGCTTTCTTT. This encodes CASSLGWGSGNTEAFF.

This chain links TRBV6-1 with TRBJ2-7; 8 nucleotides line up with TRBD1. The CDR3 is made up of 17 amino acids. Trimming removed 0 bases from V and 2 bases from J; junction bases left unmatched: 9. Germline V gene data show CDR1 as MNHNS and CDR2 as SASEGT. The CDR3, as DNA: TGTGCCAGCAGTGAAGCGCGTCGGACAGGGTGGACCTACGAGCAGTACGTC. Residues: CASSEARRTGWTYEQYV.